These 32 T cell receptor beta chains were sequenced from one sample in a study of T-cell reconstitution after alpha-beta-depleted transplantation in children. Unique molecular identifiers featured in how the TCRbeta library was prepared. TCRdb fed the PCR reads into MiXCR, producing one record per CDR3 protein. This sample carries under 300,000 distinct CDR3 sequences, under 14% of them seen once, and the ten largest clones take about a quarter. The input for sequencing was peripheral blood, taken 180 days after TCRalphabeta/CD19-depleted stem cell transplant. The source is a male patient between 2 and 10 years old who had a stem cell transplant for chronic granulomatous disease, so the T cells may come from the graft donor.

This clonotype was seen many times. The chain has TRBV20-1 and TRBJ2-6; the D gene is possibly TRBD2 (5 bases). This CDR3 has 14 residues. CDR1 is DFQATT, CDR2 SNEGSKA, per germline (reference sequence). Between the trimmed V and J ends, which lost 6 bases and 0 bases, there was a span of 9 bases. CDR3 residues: CSAFGGSGANVLTF. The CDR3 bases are TGCAGTGCCTTCGGAGGCTCTGGGGCCAACGTCCTGACTTTC.

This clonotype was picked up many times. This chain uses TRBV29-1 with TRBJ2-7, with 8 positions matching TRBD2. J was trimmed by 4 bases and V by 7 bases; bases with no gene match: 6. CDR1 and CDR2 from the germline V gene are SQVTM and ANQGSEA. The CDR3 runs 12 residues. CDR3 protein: CSASGSRYEQYF. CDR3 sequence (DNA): TGCAGCGCAAGCGGGAGTAGATACGAGCAGTACTTC.

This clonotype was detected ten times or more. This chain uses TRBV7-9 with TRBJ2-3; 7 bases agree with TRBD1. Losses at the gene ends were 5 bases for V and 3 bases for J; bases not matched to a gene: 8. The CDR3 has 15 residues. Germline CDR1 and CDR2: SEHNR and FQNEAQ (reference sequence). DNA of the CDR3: TGTGCCAGCAGCCCCCTGACAGGGAAAACAGATACGCAGTATTTT. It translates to CASSPLTGKTDTQYF.

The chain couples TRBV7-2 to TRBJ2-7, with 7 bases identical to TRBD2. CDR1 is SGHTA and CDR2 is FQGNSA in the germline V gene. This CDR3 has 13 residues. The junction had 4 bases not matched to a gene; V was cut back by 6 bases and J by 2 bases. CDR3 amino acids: CASRRGGTYEQYF. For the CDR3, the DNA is TGTGCCAGCAGGAGGGGAGGGACCTACGAGCAGTACTTC. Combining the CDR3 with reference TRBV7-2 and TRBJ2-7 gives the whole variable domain GAGVSQSPSNKVTEKGKDVELRCDPISGHTALYWYRQSLGQGLEFLIYFQGNSAPDKSGLPSDRFSAERTGGSVSTLTIQRTQQEDSAVYLCASRRGGTYEQYFGPGTRLTVT.

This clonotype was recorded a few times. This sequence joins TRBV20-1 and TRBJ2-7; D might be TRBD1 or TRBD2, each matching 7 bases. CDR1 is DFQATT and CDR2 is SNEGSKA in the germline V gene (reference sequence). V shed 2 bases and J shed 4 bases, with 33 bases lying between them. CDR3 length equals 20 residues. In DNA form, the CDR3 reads TGCAGTGCTAGAATCGCCCGCGGGACAGTAAGCGGGGCGGGGTTGTACGAGCAGTACTTC. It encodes CSARIARGTVSGAGLYEQYF.

As DNA, the CDR3 is TGCAGTGCACAGGTGGTAAGCAGTGGTCCAGATACGCAGTATTTT. Its translation is CSAQVVSSGPDTQYF. The chain uses TRBV20-1 and TRBJ2-3, with D tentatively TRBD1 (5 bases). Trimming took off 6 bases at V and 4 bases at J, with 20 bases between the two ends. This CDR3 is built from 15 residues. Looked up from germline, CDR1 is DFQATT and CDR2 is SNEGSKA (reference sequence).

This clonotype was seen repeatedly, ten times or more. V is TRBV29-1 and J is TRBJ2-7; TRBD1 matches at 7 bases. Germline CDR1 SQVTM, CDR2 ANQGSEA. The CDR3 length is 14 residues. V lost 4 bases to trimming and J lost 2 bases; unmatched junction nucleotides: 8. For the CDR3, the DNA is TGCAGCGTTGGGGGGTTCGGGACAGCCTACGAGCAGTACTTC. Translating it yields CSVGGFGTAYEQYF.

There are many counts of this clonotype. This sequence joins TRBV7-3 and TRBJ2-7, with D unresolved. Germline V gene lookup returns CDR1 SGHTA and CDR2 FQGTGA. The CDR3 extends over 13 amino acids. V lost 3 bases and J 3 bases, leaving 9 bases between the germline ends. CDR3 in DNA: TGTGCCAGCAGCTTCTCCCTGAACTACGAGCAGTACTTC. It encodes CASSFSLNYEQYF.

DNA for the CDR3: TGTGCCAGCAGCCGTGGGACAGGGAATAGAGGCTCTGGAAACACCATATATTTT. It translates to CASSRGTGNRGSGNTIYF. The chain employs TRBV11-1 and TRBJ1-3; 9 bases are a match to TRBD1. The J segment lost 0 bases and the V segment lost 5 bases, leaving 11 bases of the junction unmatched. Germline values: CDR1 SGHAT, CDR2 FQDESV (reference sequence). The CDR3 consists of 18 residues.

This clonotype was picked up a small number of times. The CDR3 DNA reads as TGTGCCATCAGTGAGTCCACAGGGGTAGGCGGCTACACCTTC. Its protein is CAISESTGVGGYTF. J is TRBJ1-2 and V is TRBV10-3; 7 bases align to TRBD1. The CDR3 has 14 amino acids. CDR1 is ENHRY, CDR2 SYGVKD, per germline. The trim removed 0 bases at V and 8 bases at J, leaving 6 bases unmatched.

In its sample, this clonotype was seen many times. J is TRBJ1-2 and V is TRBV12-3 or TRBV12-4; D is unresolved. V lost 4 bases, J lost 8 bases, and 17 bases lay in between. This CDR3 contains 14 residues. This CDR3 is CASSYPASARGYTF. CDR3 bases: TGTGCCAGCAGTTATCCAGCTTCGGCGCGGGGCTACACCTTC.

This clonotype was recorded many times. The CDR3 DNA follows: TGTGCCAGCGGTCAGGGGCGTGTTCACGAGCAGTACTTC. This codes for CASGQGRVHEQYF. This chain connects TRBV27 to TRBJ2-7; tentatively, D is TRBD1 (6 bases). Trimming took 8 bases from V and 5 from J, leaving 16 bases between them. Per germline, CDR1 MNHEY and CDR2 SMNVEV (reference sequence). CDR3 length equals 13 residues.

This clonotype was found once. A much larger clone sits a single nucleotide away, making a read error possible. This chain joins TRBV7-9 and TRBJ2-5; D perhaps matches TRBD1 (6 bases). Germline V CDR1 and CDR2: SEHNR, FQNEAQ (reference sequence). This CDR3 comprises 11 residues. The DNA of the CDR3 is TGTGCCGGACAGTCACAAGAGACCCCGTACTTC. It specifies CAGQSQETPYF.

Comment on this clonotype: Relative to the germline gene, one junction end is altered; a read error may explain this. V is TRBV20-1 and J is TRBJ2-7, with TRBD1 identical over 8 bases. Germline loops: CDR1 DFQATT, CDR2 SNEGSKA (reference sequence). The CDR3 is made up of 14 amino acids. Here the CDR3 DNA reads TGCAGAGCTAGAGATGACAGGGGACCCTACGAGCAGTACTTC. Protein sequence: CRARDDRGPYEQYF.

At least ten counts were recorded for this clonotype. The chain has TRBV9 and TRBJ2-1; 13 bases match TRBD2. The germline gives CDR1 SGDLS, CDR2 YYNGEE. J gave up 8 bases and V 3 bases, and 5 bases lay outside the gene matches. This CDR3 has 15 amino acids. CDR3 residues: CASSAGLAGAHEQFF. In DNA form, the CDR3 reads TGTGCCAGCAGCGCCGGACTAGCGGGGGCCCATGAGCAGTTCTTC.

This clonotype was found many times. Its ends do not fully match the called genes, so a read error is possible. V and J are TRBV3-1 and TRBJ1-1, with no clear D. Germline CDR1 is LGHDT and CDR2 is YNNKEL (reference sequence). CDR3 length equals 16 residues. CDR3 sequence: CASSQVTIRVVTEAFF. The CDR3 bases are TGTGCCAGCAGTCAAGTTACCATTAGGGTGGTCACTGAAGCTTTCTTT.

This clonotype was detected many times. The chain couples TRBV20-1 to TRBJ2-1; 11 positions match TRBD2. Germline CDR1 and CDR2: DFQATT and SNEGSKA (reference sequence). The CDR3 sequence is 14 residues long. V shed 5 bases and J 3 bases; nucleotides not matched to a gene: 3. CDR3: CSASTSGGYNEQFF. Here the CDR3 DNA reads TGCAGTGCTTCTACTAGCGGGGGCTACAATGAGCAGTTCTTC.

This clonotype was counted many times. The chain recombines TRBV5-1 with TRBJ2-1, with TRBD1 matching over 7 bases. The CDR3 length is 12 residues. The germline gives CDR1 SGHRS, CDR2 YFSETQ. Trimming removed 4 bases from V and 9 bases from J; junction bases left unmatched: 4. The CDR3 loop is CASSISGGEQFF. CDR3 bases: TGCGCCAGCAGCATTTCAGGGGGTGAGCAGTTCTTC. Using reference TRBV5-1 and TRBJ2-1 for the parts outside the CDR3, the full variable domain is KAGVTQTPRYLIKTRGQQVTLSCSPISGHRSVSWYQQTPGQGLQFLFEYFSETQRNKGNFPGRFSGRQFSNSRSEMNVSTLELGDSALYLCASSISGGEQFFGPGTRLTVL.

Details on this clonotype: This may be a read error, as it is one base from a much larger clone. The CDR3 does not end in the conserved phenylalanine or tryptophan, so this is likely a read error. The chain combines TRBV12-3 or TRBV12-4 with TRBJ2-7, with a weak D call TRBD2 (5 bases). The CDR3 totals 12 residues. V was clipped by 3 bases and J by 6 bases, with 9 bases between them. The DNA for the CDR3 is TGTGCCAGCAGTTTCGGGGTTTTCGAGCAGTACTTA. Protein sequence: CASSFGVFEQYL.

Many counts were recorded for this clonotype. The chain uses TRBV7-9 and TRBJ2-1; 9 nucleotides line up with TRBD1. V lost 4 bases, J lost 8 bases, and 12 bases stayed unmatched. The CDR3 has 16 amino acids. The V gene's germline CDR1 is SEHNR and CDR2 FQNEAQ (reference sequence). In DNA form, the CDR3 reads TGTGCCAGCAGCTCAACCGGGACAGGGAGGTTGGATGAGCAGTTCTTC. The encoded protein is CASSSTGTGRLDEQFF.

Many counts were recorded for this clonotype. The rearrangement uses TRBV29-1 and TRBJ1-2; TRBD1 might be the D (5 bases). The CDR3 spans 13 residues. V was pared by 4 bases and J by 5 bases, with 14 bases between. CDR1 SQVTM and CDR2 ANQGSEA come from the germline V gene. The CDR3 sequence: CSVVKGEGYGYTF. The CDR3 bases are TGCAGCGTTGTGAAAGGGGAGGGGTATGGCTACACCTTC.

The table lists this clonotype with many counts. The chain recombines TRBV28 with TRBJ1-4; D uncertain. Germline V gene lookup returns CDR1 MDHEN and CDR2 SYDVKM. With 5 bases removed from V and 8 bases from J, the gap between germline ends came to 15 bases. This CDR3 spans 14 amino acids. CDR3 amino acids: CASSPSLVEEKLFF. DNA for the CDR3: TGTGCCAGCAGTCCCAGCCTGGTGGAAGAAAAACTGTTTTTT.

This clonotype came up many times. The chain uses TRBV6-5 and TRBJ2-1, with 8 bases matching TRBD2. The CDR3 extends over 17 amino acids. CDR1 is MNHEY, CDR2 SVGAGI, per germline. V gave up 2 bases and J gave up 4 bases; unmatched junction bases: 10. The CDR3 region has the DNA TGTGCCAGCAGTTACCGCGGGGGGACCCCCCAATACAATGAGCAGTTCTTC. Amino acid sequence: CASSYRGGTPQYNEQFF.

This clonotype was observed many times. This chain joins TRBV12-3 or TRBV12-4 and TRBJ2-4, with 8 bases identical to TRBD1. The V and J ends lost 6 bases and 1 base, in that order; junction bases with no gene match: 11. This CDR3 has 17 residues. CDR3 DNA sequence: TGTGCCAGCAGAAAGACAGGGGCCGGGTGGGCCAAAAACATTCAGTACTTC. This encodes CASRKTGAGWAKNIQYF.

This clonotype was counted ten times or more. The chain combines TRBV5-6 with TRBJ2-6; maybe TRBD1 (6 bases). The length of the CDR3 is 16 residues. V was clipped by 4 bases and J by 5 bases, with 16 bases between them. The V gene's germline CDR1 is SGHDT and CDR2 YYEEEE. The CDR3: CASSPITQGWANVLTF. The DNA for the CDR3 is TGTGCCAGCAGCCCAATAACACAGGGCTGGGCCAACGTCCTGACTTTC. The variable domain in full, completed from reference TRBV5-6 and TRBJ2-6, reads DAGVTQSPTHLIKTRGQQVTLRCSPKSGHDTVSWYQQALGQGPQFIFQYYEEEERQRGNFPDRFSGHQFPNYSSELNVNALLLGDSALYLCASSPITQGWANVLTFGAGSRLTVL.

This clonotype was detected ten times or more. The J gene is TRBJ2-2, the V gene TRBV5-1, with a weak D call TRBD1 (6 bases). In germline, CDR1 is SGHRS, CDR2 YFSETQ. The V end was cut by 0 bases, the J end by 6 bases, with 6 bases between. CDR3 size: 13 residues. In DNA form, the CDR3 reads TGCGCCAGCAGCTTGGACAGGGCCGGGGAGCTGTTTTTT. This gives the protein CASSLDRAGELFF.

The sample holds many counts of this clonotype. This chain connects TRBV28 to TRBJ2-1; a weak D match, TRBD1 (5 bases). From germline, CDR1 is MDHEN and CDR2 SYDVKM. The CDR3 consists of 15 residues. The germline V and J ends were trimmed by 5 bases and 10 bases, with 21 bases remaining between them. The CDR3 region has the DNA TGTGCCAGCAGTACTCCGTTGACAGCTCCAATAGAGCAGTTCTTC. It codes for CASSTPLTAPIEQFF.

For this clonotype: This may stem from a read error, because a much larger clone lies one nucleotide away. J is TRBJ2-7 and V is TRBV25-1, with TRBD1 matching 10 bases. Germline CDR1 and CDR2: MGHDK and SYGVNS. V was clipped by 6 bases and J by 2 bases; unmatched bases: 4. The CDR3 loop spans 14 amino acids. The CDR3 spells CASRRDRGPYEQYF. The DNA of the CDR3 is TGTGCCAGCAGAAGGGACAGGGGTCCCTACGAGCAGTACTTC.

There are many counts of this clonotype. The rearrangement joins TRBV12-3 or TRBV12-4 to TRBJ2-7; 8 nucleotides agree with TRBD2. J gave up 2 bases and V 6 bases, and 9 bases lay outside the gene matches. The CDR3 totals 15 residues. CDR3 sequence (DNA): TGTGCCAGCAGCCACAGCGGGAGTCCAACCTACGAGCAGTACTTC. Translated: CASSHSGSPTYEQYF.

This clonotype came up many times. CDR3: CSARDDEKDTF. For the CDR3, the DNA is TGCAGTGCTAGAGATGACGAGAAGGACACCTTC. This rearrangement joins TRBV20-1 to TRBJ1-2; D is ambiguous. The V and J ends lost 0 bases and 12 bases respectively, with 11 bases between them. The CDR3 consists of 11 residues. Per germline, CDR1 DFQATT and CDR2 SNEGSKA (reference sequence).

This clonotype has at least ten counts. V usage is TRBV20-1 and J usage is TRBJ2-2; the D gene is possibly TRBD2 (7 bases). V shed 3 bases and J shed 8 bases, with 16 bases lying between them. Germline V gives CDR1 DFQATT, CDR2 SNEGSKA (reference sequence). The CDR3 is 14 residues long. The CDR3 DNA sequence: TGCAGTGCTAGGTGGGGGGGGGCGCCGGGGGAGCTGTTTTTT. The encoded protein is CSARWGGAPGELFF.

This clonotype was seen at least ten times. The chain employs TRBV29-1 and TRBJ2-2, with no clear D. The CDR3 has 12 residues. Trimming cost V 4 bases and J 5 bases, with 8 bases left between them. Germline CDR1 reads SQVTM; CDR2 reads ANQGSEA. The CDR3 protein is CSVVWETGELFF. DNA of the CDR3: TGCAGCGTTGTGTGGGAAACCGGGGAGCTGTTTTTT.